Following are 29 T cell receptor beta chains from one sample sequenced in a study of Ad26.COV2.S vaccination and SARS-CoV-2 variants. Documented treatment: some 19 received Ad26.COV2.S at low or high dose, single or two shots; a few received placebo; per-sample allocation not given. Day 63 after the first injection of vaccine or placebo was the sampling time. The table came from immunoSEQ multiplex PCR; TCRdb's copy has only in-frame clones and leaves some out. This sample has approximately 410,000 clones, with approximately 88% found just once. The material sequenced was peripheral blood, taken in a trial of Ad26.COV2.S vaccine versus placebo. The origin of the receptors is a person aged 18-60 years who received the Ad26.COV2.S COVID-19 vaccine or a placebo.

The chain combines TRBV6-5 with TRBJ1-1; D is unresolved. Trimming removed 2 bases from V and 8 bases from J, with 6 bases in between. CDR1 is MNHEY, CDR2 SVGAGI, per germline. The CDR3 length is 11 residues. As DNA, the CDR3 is TGTGCCAGCAGTTACAACGGGGAAGCTTTCTTT. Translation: CASSYNGEAFF.

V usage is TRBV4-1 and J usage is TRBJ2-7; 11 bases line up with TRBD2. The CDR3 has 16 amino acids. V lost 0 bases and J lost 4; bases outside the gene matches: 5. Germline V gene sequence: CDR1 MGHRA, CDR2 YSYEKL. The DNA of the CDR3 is TGCGCCAGCAGCCAAGAATATAGCGGGGGGGCTTACGAGCAGTACTTC. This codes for CASSQEYSGGAYEQYF.

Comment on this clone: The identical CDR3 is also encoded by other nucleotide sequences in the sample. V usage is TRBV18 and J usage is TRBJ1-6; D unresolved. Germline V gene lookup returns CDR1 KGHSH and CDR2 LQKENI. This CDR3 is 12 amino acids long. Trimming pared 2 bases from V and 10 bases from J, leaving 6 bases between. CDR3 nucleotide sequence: TGTGCCAGCTCACCAGGGGAGTCACCCCTCCACTTT. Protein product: CASSPGESPLHF.

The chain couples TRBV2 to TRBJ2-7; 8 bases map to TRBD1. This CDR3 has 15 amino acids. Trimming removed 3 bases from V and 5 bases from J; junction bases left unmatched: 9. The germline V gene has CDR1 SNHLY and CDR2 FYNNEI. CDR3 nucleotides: TGTGCCAGCAGTGACTTGGAGACAGGGGCAAACGAGCAGTACTTC. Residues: CASSDLETGANEQYF.

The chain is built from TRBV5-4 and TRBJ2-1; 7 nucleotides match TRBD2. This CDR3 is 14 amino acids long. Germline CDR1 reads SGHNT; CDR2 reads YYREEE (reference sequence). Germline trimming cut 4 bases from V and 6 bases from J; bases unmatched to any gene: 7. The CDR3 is CASSRKGRGNEQFF. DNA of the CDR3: TGTGCCAGCAGCCGGAAGGGGAGGGGCAATGAGCAGTTCTTC.

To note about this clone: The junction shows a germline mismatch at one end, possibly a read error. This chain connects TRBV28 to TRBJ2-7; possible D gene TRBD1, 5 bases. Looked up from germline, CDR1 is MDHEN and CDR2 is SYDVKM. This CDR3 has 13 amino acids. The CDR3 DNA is TGTGCCAGCAGTTTGAATCGTTGGGCAGGGAAGCACTTC. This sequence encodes CASSLNRWAGKHF.

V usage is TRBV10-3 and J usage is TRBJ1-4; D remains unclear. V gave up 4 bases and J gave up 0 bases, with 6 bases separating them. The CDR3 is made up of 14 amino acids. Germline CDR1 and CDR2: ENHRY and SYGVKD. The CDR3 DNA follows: TGTGCCATCAGTGGAGGTGCAACTAATGAAAAACTGTTTTTT. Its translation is CAISGGATNEKLFF.

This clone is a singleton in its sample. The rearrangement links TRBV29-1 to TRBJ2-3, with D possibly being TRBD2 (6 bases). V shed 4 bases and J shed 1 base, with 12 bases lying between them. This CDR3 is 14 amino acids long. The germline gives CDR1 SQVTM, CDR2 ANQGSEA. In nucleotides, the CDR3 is TGCAGCGTTGCAGGAGGGCCCCGCACAGATACGCAGTATTTT. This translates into CSVAGGPRTDTQYF.

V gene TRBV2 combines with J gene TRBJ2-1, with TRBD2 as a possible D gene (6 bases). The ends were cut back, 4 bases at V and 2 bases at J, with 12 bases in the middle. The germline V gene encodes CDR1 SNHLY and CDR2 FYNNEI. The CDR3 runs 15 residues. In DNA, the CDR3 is TGTGCCAGCAGTGGACCCGGGGGAGCCTACAATGAGCAGTTCTTC. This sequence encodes CASSGPGGAYNEQFF.

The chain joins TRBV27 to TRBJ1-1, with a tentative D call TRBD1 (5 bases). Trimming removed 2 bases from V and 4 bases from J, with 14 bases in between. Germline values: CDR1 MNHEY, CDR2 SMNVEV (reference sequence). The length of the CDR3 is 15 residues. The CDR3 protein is CASSLGADSFTEAFF. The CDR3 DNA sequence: TGTGCCAGCAGTTTAGGGGCAGACAGCTTCACTGAAGCTTTCTTT.

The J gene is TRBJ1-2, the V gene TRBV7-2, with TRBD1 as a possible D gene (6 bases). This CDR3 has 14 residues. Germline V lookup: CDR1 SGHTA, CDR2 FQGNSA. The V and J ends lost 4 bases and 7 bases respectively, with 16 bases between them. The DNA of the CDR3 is TGTGCCAGCAGCTCCGGAGTACAGGGCCGTGGCTACACCTTC. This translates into CASSSGVQGRGYTF.

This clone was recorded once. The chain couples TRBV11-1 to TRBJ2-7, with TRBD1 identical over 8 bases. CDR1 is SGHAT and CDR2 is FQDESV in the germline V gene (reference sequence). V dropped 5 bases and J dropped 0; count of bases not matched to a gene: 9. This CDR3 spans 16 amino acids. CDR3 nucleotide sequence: TGTGCCAGCAGCCAACCTGGGACAGGCAACTCCTACGAGCAGTACTTC. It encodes CASSQPGTGNSYEQYF. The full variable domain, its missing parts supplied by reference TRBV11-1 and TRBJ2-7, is EAEVAQSPRYKITEKSQAVAFWCDPISGHATLYWYRQILGQGPELLVQFQDESVVDDSQLPKDRFSAERLKGVDSTLKIQPAELGDSAMYLCASSQPGTGNSYEQYFGPGTRLTVT.

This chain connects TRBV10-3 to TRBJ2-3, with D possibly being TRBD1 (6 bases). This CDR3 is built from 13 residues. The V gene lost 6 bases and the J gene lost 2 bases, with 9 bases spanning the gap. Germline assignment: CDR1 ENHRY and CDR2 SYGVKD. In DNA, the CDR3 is TGTGCCATCAGCAGGGGAGACACAGATACGCAGTATTTT. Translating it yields CAISRGDTDTQYF.

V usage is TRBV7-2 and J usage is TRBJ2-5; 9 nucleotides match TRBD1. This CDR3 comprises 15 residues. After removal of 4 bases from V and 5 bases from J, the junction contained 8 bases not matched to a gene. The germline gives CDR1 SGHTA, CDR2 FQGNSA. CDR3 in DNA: TGTGCCAGCAGCTCCCACGGGGACAGGGCGGAGACCCAGTACTTC. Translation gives CASSSHGDRAETQYF.

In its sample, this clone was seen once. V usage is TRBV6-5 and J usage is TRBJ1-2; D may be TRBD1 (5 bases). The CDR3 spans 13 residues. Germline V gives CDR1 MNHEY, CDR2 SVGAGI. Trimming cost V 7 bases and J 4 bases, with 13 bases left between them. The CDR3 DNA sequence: TGTGCCAGCACCCCCCGGGGCCTCTATGGCTACACCTTC. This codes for CASTPRGLYGYTF.

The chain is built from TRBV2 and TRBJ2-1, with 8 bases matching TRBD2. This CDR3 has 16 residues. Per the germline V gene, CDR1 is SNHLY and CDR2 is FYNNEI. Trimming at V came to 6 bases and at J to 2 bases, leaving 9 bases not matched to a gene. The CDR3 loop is CASRRQSGGAYNEQFF. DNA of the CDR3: TGTGCCAGCAGGCGTCAATCGGGGGGGGCCTACAATGAGCAGTTCTTC.

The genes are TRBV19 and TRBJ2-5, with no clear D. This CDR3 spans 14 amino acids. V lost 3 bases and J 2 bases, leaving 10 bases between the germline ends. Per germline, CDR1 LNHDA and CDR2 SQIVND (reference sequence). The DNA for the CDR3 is TGTGCCAGTAGTATCCTAGGACCTCAAGAGACCCAGTACTTC. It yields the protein CASSILGPQETQYF.

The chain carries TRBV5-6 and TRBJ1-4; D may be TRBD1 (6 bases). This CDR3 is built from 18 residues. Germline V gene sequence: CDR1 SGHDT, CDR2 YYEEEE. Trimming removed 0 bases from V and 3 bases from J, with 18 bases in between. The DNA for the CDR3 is TGTGCCAGCAGCTTGGATTTCGCGGGGGGGCTATCTAATGAAAAACTGTTTTTT. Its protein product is CASSLDFAGGLSNEKLFF.

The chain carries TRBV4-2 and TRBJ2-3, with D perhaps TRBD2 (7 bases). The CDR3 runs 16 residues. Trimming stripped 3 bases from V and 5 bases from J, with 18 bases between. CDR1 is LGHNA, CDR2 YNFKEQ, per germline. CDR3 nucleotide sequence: TGTGCCAGCAGCCAGTTTTTTGCGGGGGCGATAGATACGCAGTATTTT. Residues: CASSQFFAGAIDTQYF.

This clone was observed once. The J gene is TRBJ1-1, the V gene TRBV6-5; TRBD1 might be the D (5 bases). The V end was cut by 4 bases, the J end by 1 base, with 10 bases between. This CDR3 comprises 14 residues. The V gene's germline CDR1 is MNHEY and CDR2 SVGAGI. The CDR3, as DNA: TGTGCCAGCAGTTGGGGACGCAAGAACACTGAAGCTTTCTTT. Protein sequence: CASSWGRKNTEAFF.

CDR3 coding DNA: TGTGCCAGCAGTGAACAGGGGATTAGCAATCAGCCCCAGCATTTT. Protein sequence: CASSEQGISNQPQHF. The V gene is TRBV2, the J gene TRBJ1-5; D is perhaps TRBD1 (6 bases). Germline values: CDR1 SNHLY, CDR2 FYNNEI. V shed 2 bases and J shed 0 bases, with 8 bases lying between them. The CDR3 is 15 residues long.

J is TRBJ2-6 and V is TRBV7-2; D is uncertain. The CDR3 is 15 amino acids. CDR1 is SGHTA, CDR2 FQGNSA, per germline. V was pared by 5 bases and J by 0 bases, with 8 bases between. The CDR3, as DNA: TGTGCCAGCAGCGTAATCCGCTCTGGGGCCAACGTCCTGACTTTC. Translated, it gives CASSVIRSGANVLTF.

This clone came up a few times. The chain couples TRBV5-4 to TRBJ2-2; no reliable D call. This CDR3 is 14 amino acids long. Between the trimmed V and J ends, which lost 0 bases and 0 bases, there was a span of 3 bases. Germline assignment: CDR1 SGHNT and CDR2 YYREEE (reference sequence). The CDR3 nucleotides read TGTGCCAGCAGCTTGGACACGAACACCGGGGAGCTGTTTTTT. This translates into CASSLDTNTGELFF.

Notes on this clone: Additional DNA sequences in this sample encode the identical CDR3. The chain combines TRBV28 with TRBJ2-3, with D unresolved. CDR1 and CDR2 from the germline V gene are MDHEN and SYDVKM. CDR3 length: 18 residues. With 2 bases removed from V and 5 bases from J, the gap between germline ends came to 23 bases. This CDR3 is CASSLSLGRRSGRDTQYF. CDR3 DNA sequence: TGTGCCAGCAGTTTAAGCCTCGGGCGCAGATCCGGTCGAGATACGCAGTATTTT.

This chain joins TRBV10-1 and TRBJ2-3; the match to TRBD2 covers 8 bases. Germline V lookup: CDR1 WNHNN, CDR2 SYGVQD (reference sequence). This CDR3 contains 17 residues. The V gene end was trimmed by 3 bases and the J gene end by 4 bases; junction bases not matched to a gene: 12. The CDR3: CASSDAHRGGSSDTQYF. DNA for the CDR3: TGCGCCAGCAGTGATGCTCATCGGGGGGGCTCCTCAGATACGCAGTATTTT.

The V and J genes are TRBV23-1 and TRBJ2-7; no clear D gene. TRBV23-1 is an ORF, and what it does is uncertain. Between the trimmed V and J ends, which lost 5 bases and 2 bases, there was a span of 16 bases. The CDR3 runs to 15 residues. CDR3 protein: CASSRGKGHPYEQYF. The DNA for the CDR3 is TGCGCCAGCAGTAGAGGAAAAGGGCACCCCTACGAGCAGTACTTC.

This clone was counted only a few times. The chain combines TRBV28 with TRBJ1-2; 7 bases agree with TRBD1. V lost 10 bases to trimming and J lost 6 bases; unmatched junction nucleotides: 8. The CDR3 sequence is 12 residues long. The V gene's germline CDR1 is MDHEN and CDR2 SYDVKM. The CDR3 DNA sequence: TGTGCCACCGAGGACAGGATGGATGGCTACACCTTC. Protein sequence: CATEDRMDGYTF.

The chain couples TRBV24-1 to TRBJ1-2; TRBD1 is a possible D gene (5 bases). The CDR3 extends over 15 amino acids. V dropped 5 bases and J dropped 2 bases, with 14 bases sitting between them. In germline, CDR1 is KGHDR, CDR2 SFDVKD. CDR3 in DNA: TGTGCCACCAGTGGCTCCCGGGACCTGAACTATGGCTACACCTTC. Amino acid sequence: CATSGSRDLNYGYTF.

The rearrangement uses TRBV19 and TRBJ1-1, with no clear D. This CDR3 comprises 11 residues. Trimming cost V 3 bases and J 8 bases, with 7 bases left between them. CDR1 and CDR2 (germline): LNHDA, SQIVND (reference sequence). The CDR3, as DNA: TGTGCCAGTAGTATCGGGTTAGAAGCTTTCTTT. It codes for CASSIGLEAFF.